A single sample is the source of the 18 T cell receptor beta chains below, sequenced in a study of blood T cell repertoires in COVID-19. TCRdb's table, derived via immunoSEQ multiplex PCR, lists solely in-frame clones and lacks some. The sample has roughly 130,000 clones, about four fifths seen once. Sample: peripheral blood. The receptors come from a woman between 50 and 59 years old with acute or convalescent COVID-19.

In this sample, this clone turned up a few times. J is TRBJ1-1 and V is TRBV6-4, with 7 bases that match TRBD1. CDR1 MRHNA and CDR2 SNTAGT come from the germline V gene. CDR3 length equals 13 residues. With V trimmed by 10 bases and J by 3 bases, 8 bases remained unmatched. CDR3 coding DNA: TGTGCCAATCCGACAGGGTGGGACACTGAAGCTTTCTTT. This gives the protein CANPTGWDTEAFF.

The rearrangement links TRBV9 to TRBJ1-2; TRBD1 is a possible D gene (5 bases). Germline CDR1 reads SGDLS; CDR2 reads YYNGEE. The V gene lost 4 bases and the J gene lost 0 bases, with 13 bases spanning the gap. The CDR3 sequence is 15 residues long. CDR3 loop: CASSLGHAPNYGYTF. For the CDR3, the DNA is TGTGCCAGCAGCTTAGGACACGCACCTAACTATGGCTACACCTTC.

The chain combines TRBV19 with TRBJ1-1; the D is unclear. CDR3 length equals 12 residues. The V and J ends lost 5 bases and 7 bases respectively, with 11 bases between them. From germline, CDR1 is LNHDA and CDR2 SQIVND (reference sequence). This CDR3 is CASSVTAGEAFF. The DNA for the CDR3 is TGTGCCAGTAGTGTTACAGCAGGTGAAGCTTTCTTT.

The gene calls are TRBV14 and TRBJ1-1; D ambiguous. The CDR3 length is 13 residues. Trimming removed 3 bases from V and 0 bases from J, with 5 bases in between. CDR1 and CDR2 (germline): SGHDN, FVKESK. Written as DNA, the CDR3 is TGTGCCAGCAGCCATGGCTTGAACACTGAAGCTTTCTTT. Its translation: CASSHGLNTEAFF.

V and J are TRBV4-1 and TRBJ2-1; 8 nucleotides match TRBD1. Germline V CDR1 and CDR2: MGHRA, YSYEKL. The CDR3 has 15 amino acids. Trimming took 0 bases from V and 10 from J; bases not matched to a gene: 8. The CDR3 region has the DNA TGCGCCAGCAGCCAAGAAGGCAGGGGGCAACGGGAGCAGTTCTTC. It is translated as CASSQEGRGQREQFF.

This clone was detected a few times. The chain recombines TRBV19 with TRBJ1-2; 7 nucleotides agree with TRBD1. With 4 bases clipped from V and 1 base from J, the junction kept 15 bases outside the gene matches. Germline CDR1 and CDR2: LNHDA and SQIVND (reference sequence). This CDR3 is 18 amino acids long. CDR3 amino acids: CASSKKPGTAVINYGYTF. The CDR3 bases are TGTGCCAGTAGTAAAAAACCCGGGACAGCCGTTATTAACTATGGCTACACCTTC.

The chain recombines TRBV6-5 with TRBJ1-2; TRBD1 matches 9 bases. The J segment lost 5 bases and the V segment lost 7 bases, leaving 11 bases of the junction unmatched. CDR1 is MNHEY and CDR2 is SVGAGI in the germline V gene. The CDR3 loop spans 15 amino acids. In DNA, the CDR3 is TGTGCCAGCAACAGCCGGGACAGGGCAGGGTATGGCTACACCTTC. Residues: CASNSRDRAGYGYTF.

In DNA, the CDR3 is TGTGCCAGCAGATTTCGGACAGGGGTAGGGGGAAACACTGAAGCTTTCTTT. Its protein is CASRFRTGVGGNTEAFF. The chain couples TRBV7-2 to TRBJ1-1; TRBD1 agrees at 9 bases. Trimming took 6 bases from V and 2 from J; bases not matched to a gene: 13. The CDR3 runs 17 residues. The germline V gene has CDR1 SGHTA and CDR2 FQGNSA.

V and J are TRBV30 and TRBJ1-6; the D gene is possibly TRBD1 (5 bases). Germline V gene lookup returns CDR1 GTSNPN and CDR2 SVGIG (reference sequence). V lost 8 bases and J 10 bases, leaving 21 bases between the germline ends. The CDR3 is 14 residues long. The CDR3 DNA reads TGTGCCAGTGGAAGCTTAGGGAAGGGGTCACCCCTCCACTTT. Translating gives CASGSLGKGSPLHF.

The CDR3 nucleotides read TGCGCCAGCAGACCGACCACGAGCCGGGGGACCGGGGAGCTGTTTTTT. It is translated as CASRPTTSRGTGELFF. The rearrangement links TRBV5-1 to TRBJ2-2; a possible D gene is TRBD2 (6 bases). Trimming left V 5 bases short and J 5 bases short, with 19 bases between. The germline gives CDR1 SGHRS, CDR2 YFSETQ. The CDR3 is made up of 16 amino acids.

The chain couples TRBV18 to TRBJ1-3, with D possibly matching TRBD1 (5 bases). CDR3 length: 12 residues. Between the trimmed V and J ends, which lost 3 bases and 8 bases, there was a span of 8 bases. In germline, CDR1 is KGHSH, CDR2 LQKENI. CDR3 sequence reads: CASSPTEDTIYF. In DNA form, the CDR3 reads TGTGCCAGCTCACCGACAGAGGACACCATATATTTT.

V usage is TRBV4-1 and J usage is TRBJ2-5; 9 bases map to TRBD1. The ends lost 2 bases at V and 5 bases at J; junction bases unmatched: 6. In germline, CDR1 is MGHRA, CDR2 YSYEKL. The CDR3 runs 15 residues. The CDR3 protein is CASSQRTGASETQYF. In DNA form, the CDR3 reads TGCGCCAGCAGCCAAAGGACAGGGGCTAGTGAGACCCAGTACTTC.

The V gene is TRBV19, the J gene TRBJ1-2; 8 bases fit TRBD1. Germline V gene data show CDR1 as LNHDA and CDR2 as SQIVND (reference sequence). The V gene end was trimmed by 3 bases and the J gene end by 4 bases; junction bases not matched to a gene: 13. The CDR3 runs 17 residues. The CDR3 nucleotides read TGTGCCAGTAGTATCCTCGGACAGGGCGAGGCGAGCTATGGCTACACCTTC. Translation: CASSILGQGEASYGYTF.

The chain joins TRBV3-1 (or the pseudogene TRBV3-2) to TRBJ1-1, with D maybe TRBD1 (5 bases). CDR1 and CDR2 from the germline V gene are LGHDT and YNNKEL (reference sequence). The CDR3 has 12 residues. The V end lost 4 bases, the J end lost 11 bases, and 14 bases lay between the germline ends. This chain's CDR3 is CASSPEGLGAFF. As DNA, the CDR3 is TGTGCCAGCAGCCCGGAGGGGCTGGGTGCTTTCTTT.

The V and J genes are TRBV6-6 and TRBJ1-2; 7 bases are shared with TRBD1. Germline V gene sequence: CDR1 MNHNY, CDR2 SVGAGI (reference sequence). The CDR3 loop spans 14 amino acids. The V segment lost 6 bases and the J segment 4 bases; nucleotides outside the gene matches: 8. CDR3 sequence: CASSATGSPYGYTF. The CDR3 nucleotides are TGTGCCAGCAGCGCGACAGGGTCACCCTATGGCTACACCTTC.

A single count supports this clone. The chain carries TRBV27 and TRBJ2-2, with 10 bases matching TRBD2. Germline V gives CDR1 MNHEY, CDR2 SMNVEV (reference sequence). V gave up 6 bases and J gave up 3 bases; unmatched junction bases: 4. The CDR3 sequence is 15 residues long. DNA of the CDR3: TGTGCCAGCAGGGGTAGCGGGGGGTACACCGGGGAGCTGTTTTTT. It specifies CASRGSGGYTGELFF.

V usage is TRBV3-1 (or the pseudogene TRBV3-2) and J usage is TRBJ1-1, with a weak D call TRBD1 (6 bases). The CDR3 runs to 14 residues. Germline assignment: CDR1 LGHDT and CDR2 YNNKEL (reference sequence). V was pared by 0 bases and J by 4 bases, with 9 bases between. Written as DNA, the CDR3 is TGTGCCAGCAGCCAAGATATGGGGGCCACTGAAGCTTTCTTT. Protein sequence: CASSQDMGATEAFF.

This clone appeared once. The V and J genes are TRBV9 and TRBJ1-2; a possible D gene is TRBD1 (5 bases). Germline V gives CDR1 SGDLS, CDR2 YYNGEE. CDR3 length: 12 residues. V was shortened by 0 bases and J by 8 bases, with 8 bases between the two germline ends. The CDR3 sequence is CASSVGPGGYTF. The CDR3 bases are TGTGCCAGCAGCGTAGGTCCAGGGGGCTACACCTTC. Supplemented by reference TRBV9 and TRBJ1-2, the full variable domain reads DSGVTQTPKHLITATGQRVTLRCSPRSGDLSVYWYQQSLDQGLQFLIQYYNGEERAKGNILERFSAQQFPDLHSELNLSSLELGDSALYFCASSVGPGGYTFGSGTRLTVV.